This T cell receptor (beta chain) was obtained from a study of shared clonotypes between healthy human individuals. The overall study: Each donor contributed plates that comprised three CD4 naive, three CD4 memory, two CD8 naive and one CD8 memory.

CD45RO-negative cells were positively selected for CCR7, leaving out terminally differentiated effector memory CD45RA+ cells. The V end lost 5 bases, the J end lost 1 base, and 5 bases lay between the germline ends. Germline CDR1 DFQATT, CDR2 SNEGSKA (reference sequence). The CDR3 consists of 11 residues. Clones were read by immunoSEQ multiplex PCR, and TCRdb kept only the in-frame ones, dropping some. The table has 1.5 million to 2.5 million clones, about 94% seen once. This clone was seen only once. The sample contains more than one DNA sequence encoding this CDR3. Material: naive CD8+ T cells sorted from blood. This chain connects TRBV20-1 to TRBJ1-1; unclear D gene. The TCR sequence derives from a man in his late teens or twenties in good health. In DNA form, the CDR3 reads TGCAGTGCTCGGGGGAACACTGAAGCTTTCTTT. Protein sequence: CSARGNTEAFF.